Reported below is one TCR beta chain. Its antigen remains unidentified. Separate from the roughly 610-subject first cohort, the roughly 120-subject validation cohort was the one that the donors belonged to. This entry belongs to a study of cytomegalovirus exposure and HLA in healthy donors. Study-level information: The use of the same platform for the 110 or so validation repertoires and the 650 to 850 first-cohort repertoires was reported by a later analysis.

The repertoire was sequenced with immunoSEQ multiplex PCR; TCRdb's copy has only in-frame clones and lacks some. The sample contains about 360,000 clones, roughly 88% of which appear only once. The CDR3 contains 15 residues. Germline V lookup: CDR1 MGHRA, CDR2 YSYEKL. The V gene end was trimmed by 4 bases and the J gene end by 5 bases; junction bases not matched to a gene: 10. Findings of the study overall: The dataset shows that most TCR sequences were rare, while some public TCRs occurred in many donors. The classifier was said to identify cytomegalovirus status with high specificity and sensitivity.

The clonotype comes from a woman between 18 and 30 years old in good health and CMV-seronegative. The V gene is TRBV4-1, the J gene TRBJ2-5, with 7 bases identical to TRBD1. Material for sequencing was PBMCs. CDR3 protein: CASSRGDRGGETQYF. Written as DNA, the CDR3 is TGCGCCAGCAGCCGAGGGGACAGAGGGGGCGAGACCCAGTACTTC.